Given below is one T cell receptor (beta chain) in context. Germline CDR1 and CDR2: MNHEY and SVGAGI. CDR3 size: 15 residues. Trimming took 0 bases from V and 5 from J; bases not matched to a gene: 0. The table came from immunoSEQ multiplex PCR; TCRdb's copy has only in-frame clones and leaves some out. Of about 61,000 clones listed, about 96% are singletons. This record belongs to a study of technical replicates of blood from a handful of donors. This chain links TRBV6-5 with TRBJ1-6; 8 bases agree with TRBD1. Source material: T cells isolated from PBMCs. This clonotype was obtained from a human donor in good health. Here the CDR3 reads CASSYSTGDNSPLHF. The CDR3 region has the DNA TGTGCCAGCAGTTACTCGACAGGGGATAATTCACCCCTCCACTTT.